A selection of T cell receptor beta chains follows, all from one sample in a study of shared clonotypes between healthy human individuals. TCRdb's table, derived via immunoSEQ multiplex PCR, lists solely in-frame clones and lacks some. The sample carries about 2.2 million clones, just under 95% recorded once. The source material was naive CD8+ T cells from PBMCs. Source of these receptors: a man aged 18 to 30 in good health. Some clones in this sample may be carry-over from other donors' samples. Both conserved end residues are part of each CDR3. A D gene is named only where the DNA matches it firmly. Some rows have no size entry. The others give once, few or many, or a class for an expanded clone.

d_call	j_call	clone_size	v_call	cdr3_nt	cdr3_aa
.	TRBJ1-1	few	TRBV9	TGTGCCAGCAGCGTAGAGGGCAGATTGAACACTGAAGCTTTCTTT	CASSVEGRLNTEAFF
.	TRBJ2-7	.	TRBV29-1	TGCAGCGTCGCTACAGGGAATGACTACGAGCAGTACTTC	CSVATGNDYEQYF
.	TRBJ1-5	.	TRBV6-1	TGTGCCAGCAGCGAGGGGTATCAGCCCCAGCATTTT	CASSEGYQPQHF
.	TRBJ2-5	.	TRBV27	TGTGCCAGCAGTTTCACGAGACAGCCTCAAGAGACCCAGTACTTC	CASSFTRQPQETQYF
.	TRBJ1-5	.	TRBV28	TGTGCCAGCAGCCCCTGGGGTGGCAATCAGCCCCAGCATTTT	CASSPWGGNQPQHF
TRBD1	TRBJ1-1	.	TRBV2	TGTGCCAGCAGGTACGACAGGGGGCCAAGGACTGAAGCTTTCTTT	CASRYDRGPRTEAFF
.	TRBJ1-1	.	TRBV30	TGTGCCTGGAGTGTACGGGGCCCAGCCCCGGTAACTTTCTTT	CAWSVRGPAPVTFF
.	TRBJ2-2	.	TRBV4-1	TGCGCCAGCAGCCAAAAAGGGTTTGGCCGGGAGCTGTTTTTT	CASSQKGFGRELFF
.	TRBJ1-2	.	TRBV28	TGTGCCAGCAGTTTACAACTCGGGGGTGGCTATGGCTACACCTTC	CASSLQLGGGYGYTF
.	TRBJ1-2	.	TRBV4-1	TGCGCCAGCAGCCAAGATCCCAAGGGCTCCGGCTACACCTTC	CASSQDPKGSGYTF
TRBD1	TRBJ2-1	.	TRBV29-1	TGCAGCCTTTGGGACAGGGACCTTCCGCATGAGCAGTTCTTC	CSLWDRDLPHEQFF
TRBD1	TRBJ1-1	.	TRBV9	TGTGCCAGCAGCGCAGGGGACAGGGGCACTGAAGCTTTCTTT	CASSAGDRGTEAFF
.	TRBJ2-5	.	TRBV7-9	TGTGCCAGCAGCCCACGACTGGCGTCGGAAGAGACCCAGTACTTC	CASSPRLASEETQYF
TRBD1	TRBJ2-7	.	TRBV27	TGTGCCAGCAGCGCCGGGACAGGGTACCAGTGGGGCCCCTACGAGCAGTACTTC	CASSAGTGYQWGPYEQYF
.	TRBJ2-7	.	TRBV4-1	TGCGCCAGCAGCCAAGGTTGGACCCAAAACTACGAGCAGTACTTC	CASSQGWTQNYEQYF
.	TRBJ1-1	.	TRBV5-8	TGTGCCAGCAGCTTGATAGATGGGGTCGGTGAAGCTTTCTTT	CASSLIDGVGEAFF
.	TRBJ1-5	few	TRBV27	TGTGCCAGCAGGCGGAGACAGGCCATTGATCAGCCCCAGCATTTT	CASRRRQAIDQPQHF
TRBD1	TRBJ2-7	.	TRBV9	TGTGCCAGCAGCCCTCGGGACAGAACCTACGAGCAGTACTTC	CASSPRDRTYEQYF
.	TRBJ1-4	.	TRBV6-6	TGTGCCAGCAGTTACTCAGGGTGGGGGAGTAATGAAAAACTGTTTTTT	CASSYSGWGSNEKLFF
.	TRBJ1-5	.	TRBV19	TGTGCCAGTAGTATAGATCGGGGGTACAATCAGCCCCAGCATTTT	CASSIDRGYNQPQHF
.	TRBJ2-1	.	TRBV11-2	TGTGCCAGCAGCTATCAGGAGGGCCGGTCCTACAATGAGCAGTTCTTC	CASSYQEGRSYNEQFF
.	TRBJ1-1	.	TRBV28	TGTGCCAGCAGTTTCCAGGGCTTATTGAACACTGAAGCTTTCTTT	CASSFQGLLNTEAFF
.	TRBJ1-1	.	TRBV30	TGTGCCTGGAGTAGGGTGAACACTGAAGCTTTCTTT	CAWSRVNTEAFF
.	TRBJ1-1	.	TRBV6-5	TGTGCCAGCAGTTACACGGCCAGCGGTAACACTGAAGCTTTCTTT	CASSYTASGNTEAFF
TRBD2	TRBJ2-7	.	TRBV29-1	TGCAGCGTTGTTCCTAGCGGGTCCTACGAGCAGTACTTC	CSVVPSGSYEQYF